Listed below are T cell receptor beta chains from one sample, sequenced in a study of Tregs in tolerant kidney transplant recipients. The assay was immunoSEQ multiplex PCR, and TCRdb's table has in-frame clones only and misses some. The sample lists about 1,400 clones; about 87% were seen once. These receptors are not linked to any known antigen. Sequenced sample: CD4+ T cells from blood cultured with allogeneic cells. All receptors derive from a human donor in good health. CDR3s include the opening cysteine and the closing phenylalanine or tryptophan. D genes are given only for firm matches. Size tells how often a clone was seen (once, few, many) or the class of an expanded clone, and some rows leave it out.

TGTGCCAGCTCACACGGGACCGCTTGGGGAGAGCAGTACTTC,CASSHGTAWGEQYF,TRBV18,.,.,TRBJ2-7
TGTGCCAGCAGCTTAGCTTCGGACAGGTATTGGGAGACCCAGTACTTC,CASSLASDRYWETQYF,TRBV7-8,TRBD1,.,TRBJ2-5
TGTGCCAGCAGTTACTATAGCGGGGGGGCCCACGAGCAGTACTTC,CASSYYSGGAHEQYF,TRBV6-6,TRBD2,.,TRBJ2-7
TGTGCCAGTTCTTTTAGGACAGTCACCCAAAATCAGCCCCAGCATTTT,CASSFRTVTQNQPQHF,TRBV19,.,.,TRBJ1-5
TGTGCCAGCACCCTGGAGGCAGGGCCTAACTATGGCTACACCTTC,CASTLEAGPNYGYTF,TRBV6-1,.,.,TRBJ1-2
TGTGCCAGCAGCTTAGCCGGACAGCTTGGAAACACCATATATTTT,CASSLAGQLGNTIYF,TRBV11-2,.,.,TRBJ1-3
TGTGCCAGCAGCGTAGAACGGGGAAAGGGAACTGAAGCTTTCTTT,CASSVERGKGTEAFF,TRBV9,.,.,TRBJ1-1
TGTGCCAGCAGTACCGGGACAGGGCCCCGGGAGCAGTACTTC,CASSTGTGPREQYF,TRBV5-4,TRBD1,.,TRBJ2-7
TGTGCCAGCAGTTACTCGGGCAGGCGCACAGATACGCAGTATTTT,CASSYSGRRTDTQYF,TRBV6-5,.,.,TRBJ2-3
TGTGCCAGCAGCTTTACAGGGGAGGCCTACAATGAGCAGTTCTTC,CASSFTGEAYNEQFF,TRBV11-2,.,.,TRBJ2-1
TGTGCCAGCAGGTGGGGACGTGACACTGAAGCTTTCTTT,CASRWGRDTEAFF,TRBV2,.,.,TRBJ1-1
TGTGCCATCAGTGAGGCGGGCGAAAAACTGTTTTTT,CAISEAGEKLFF,TRBV10-3,.,once,TRBJ1-4
TGTGCCAGCAGCCCCCGTGGGGGGGGTTCCCTGTACAATGAGCAGTTCTTC,CASSPRGGGSLYNEQFF,TRBV7-9,TRBD2,.,TRBJ2-1
TGCGCCAGCAGCCAGACAGGGGTATCGGTCGAGCAGTACTTC,CASSQTGVSVEQYF,TRBV5-1,TRBD1,.,TRBJ2-7
TGTGCCATCAGTGACAGCTTGGGCTTGGGCACCGGGGAGCTGTTTTTT,CAISDSLGLGTGELFF,TRBV10-3,.,.,TRBJ2-2
TGTGCCAGCAGCTTAGCTGCGGGCTCCTACAATGAGCAGTTCTTC,CASSLAAGSYNEQFF,TRBV7-2,.,.,TRBJ2-1
TGCGCCAGCAGGTTGGTAGGGGCCAATTCACCCCTCCACTTT,CASRLVGANSPLHF,TRBV5-1,.,.,TRBJ1-6
TGTGCCAGCTCACCGACAGGGTTGAACACTGAAGCTTTCTTT,CASSPTGLNTEAFF,TRBV18,TRBD1,.,TRBJ1-1
TGCGCCAGCAGCTACTCTGTGGGAGAGACCCAGTACTTC,CASSYSVGETQYF,TRBV10-1,.,.,TRBJ2-5
TGTGCCAGCAGCTCCTTCGGAGGGCAAGACGAGCAGTACTTC,CASSSFGGQDEQYF,TRBV7-2,.,.,TRBJ2-7
TGCGCCAGCAGCCAAGAAAGGACGGTTCCCTCCTACGAGCAGTACTTC,CASSQERTVPSYEQYF,TRBV4-1,.,.,TRBJ2-7
TGTGCCAGCAGAGGTAGCGGGAGGCCCTACGAGCAGTACTTC,CASRGSGRPYEQYF,TRBV6-5,TRBD2,once,TRBJ2-7
TGTGCCAGCAGCTCTAACGGGGCAAATACGCAGTATTTT,CASSSNGANTQYF,TRBV11-3,.,.,TRBJ2-3
TGTGCCAGCAGCGTAGGCAAGAGTGATCAGCCCCAGCATTTT,CASSVGKSDQPQHF,TRBV9,.,.,TRBJ1-5
TGTGCCAGCTCACCGTCAGAGAGGGGGCGGGTTTTCTTT,CASSPSERGRVFF,TRBV18,TRBD1,.,TRBJ1-1
TGTGCCAGCAGCTTAGGCCCCGGCAGGGCCCGGTACTTC,CASSLGPGRARYF,TRBV11-2,.,once,TRBJ2-7
TGTGCCAGCAGCCTCCCTTCCACAGATACGCAGTATTTT,CASSLPSTDTQYF,TRBV5-5,.,.,TRBJ2-3
TGTGCCAGCAGCCAAGCCTTAAGGACTGAAGCTTTCTTT,CASSQALRTEAFF,TRBV14,.,.,TRBJ1-1
TGTGCCAGCAGCCAAGGGAGCGGGGCAGGGCAAGAGACCCAGTACTTC,CASSQGSGAGQETQYF,TRBV4-2,TRBD2,.,TRBJ2-5
TGTGCCAGTAGTTCGACAGGGGTAGGGGCCGAGCAGTACTTC,CASSSTGVGAEQYF,TRBV19,TRBD1,.,TRBJ2-7
TGCAGCGCCAGGACAGGGGGGAATGAGCAGTTCTTC,CSARTGGNEQFF,TRBV29-1,TRBD1,.,TRBJ2-1
TGCGCCAGCAGCCGCCTACTCGGGCAGCCCCAGCATTTT,CASSRLLGQPQHF,TRBV4-1,.,.,TRBJ1-5
TGTGCCAGCACCGGTCGGAGGTTCGGCGAAAAACTGTTTTTT,CASTGRRFGEKLFF,TRBV2,.,.,TRBJ1-4
TGTGCCAGCTCAATACAGGGTGAAGCTTTCTTT,CASSIQGEAFF,TRBV18,.,.,TRBJ1-1
TGCGCCAGCAGCTCCCGACGTGGGAACACTGAAGCTTTCTTT,CASSSRRGNTEAFF,TRBV4-1,.,.,TRBJ1-1
TGCGCCAGCAGCCCTTCGGGACAGGGTACCCCTGAAGCTTTCTTT,CASSPSGQGTPEAFF,TRBV5-1,TRBD1,.,TRBJ1-1
TGTGCCAGCAGTGGCCAGATTAATGAAAAACTGTTTTTT,CASSGQINEKLFF,TRBV2,.,.,TRBJ1-4
TGTGCCAGCAGCCCCGGACAGTCGTGGAGCACCATATATTTT,CASSPGQSWSTIYF,TRBV7-6,.,.,TRBJ1-3
TGTGCCAGCTCACCGGACAGGGGCACCGGGGAGCTGTTTTTT,CASSPDRGTGELFF,TRBV18,TRBD1,.,TRBJ2-2